These T cell receptor beta chains were read from a single sample in a study of blood T cells in healthy people across ages. One entry per CDR3 protein results from TCRdb running MiXCR on the 5' RACE reads. The sample records roughly 2 million distinct CDR3 sequences, about 49% being singletons. The specimen was blood. The receptors shown here come from a woman aged 40 to 50 in good health. The CDR3 runs from the conserved cysteine through the conserved F or W. The D gene is left open where the match is weak. Clone size is not always given. Where it is, it says once, few, many or a class for expanded clones.

D: -
V: TRBV4-2
J: TRBJ2-2
size: -
DNA: TGTGCCAGCAGCCAAGAAAGCGGTCTCGTCACCGGGGAGCTGTTTTTT
CDR3: CASSQESGLVTGELFF

D: TRBD1
V: TRBV6-5
J: TRBJ1-2
size: -
DNA: TGTGCCAGCAAGAAGGGGGCGGCCTATGGCTACACCTTC
CDR3: CASKKGAAYGYTF

D: TRBD1
V: TRBV20-1
J: TRBJ2-5
size: few
DNA: TGCAGTGCCAACCCCTCGGACAGGGCGAGAGAGACCCAGTACTTC
CDR3: CSANPSDRARETQYF

D: -
V: TRBV9
J: TRBJ1-5
size: -
DNA: TGTGCCAGCAGCGTAGGGAATAGCAATCACCCCCAGCATTTT
CDR3: CASSVGNSNHPQHF

D: TRBD2
V: TRBV6-2/TRBV6-3
J: TRBJ2-1
size: -
DNA: TGTGCCAGCAGTTATATTTCGGGACTAATATACAATGAGCAGTTCTTC
CDR3: CASSYISGLIYNEQFF

D: TRBD1
V: TRBV11-1
J: TRBJ2-5
size: -
DNA: TGTGCCAGCAGCTTAAAAGGGCAGGGGGCCGGTCGCATAGCGGAGACCCAGTACTTC
CDR3: CASSLKGQGAGRIAETQYF

D: TRBD2
V: TRBV4-2
J: TRBJ2-3
size: many
DNA: TGTGCCAGCAGGCGGCTGGCGGGGGGGAGCACAGATACGCAGTATTTT
CDR3: CASRRLAGGSTDTQYF

D: -
V: TRBV11-2
J: TRBJ2-4
size: few
DNA: TGTGCCAGCAGCTTAGCACAGCACAAAAACATTCAGTACTTC
CDR3: CASSLAQHKNIQYF

D: -
V: TRBV7-2
J: TRBJ2-7
size: few
DNA: TGTGCCAGCAGCAACACCCGCGAATCCGGGACGGAGTACTTC
CDR3: CASSNTRESGTEYF

D: -
V: TRBV20-1
J: TRBJ2-1
size: -
DNA: TGCAGTCCGAAGATCAGGACACTCCACAATGAGCAGTTCTTC
CDR3: CSPKIRTLHNEQFF

D: TRBD2
V: TRBV10-3
J: TRBJ2-5
size: -
DNA: TGTGCCATCAGTGAGTCGGCTAGCGGGGAGACCCAGTACTTC
CDR3: CAISESASGETQYF

D: TRBD2
V: TRBV7-2
J: TRBJ2-1
size: -
DNA: TGTGCCAGCGGCTTAGCGTTGACTAGCGGGGTGGGCAATGAGCAGTTCTTC
CDR3: CASGLALTSGVGNEQFF

D: TRBD1
V: TRBV28
J: TRBJ2-2
size: -
DNA: TGTGCCAGCAGTATGGGGACAGGGGGCTTGGGGGAGCTGTTTTTT
CDR3: CASSMGTGGLGELFF

D: TRBD1
V: TRBV7-2
J: TRBJ2-3
size: once
DNA: TGTGCCAGCAGCCCAAACAGGGGGCAGACAGATACGCAGTATTTT
CDR3: CASSPNRGQTDTQYF

D: -
V: TRBV6-5
J: TRBJ2-7
size: few
DNA: TGTGCCAGCAGTTACCGGGACGGCACCTACGAGCAGTACTTC
CDR3: CASSYRDGTYEQYF

D: -
V: TRBV4-1
J: TRBJ1-5
size: -
DNA: TGCGCCAGCAGCCAAGACGAGGACAGCAATCAGCCCCAGCATTTT
CDR3: CASSQDEDSNQPQHF

D: -
V: TRBV28
J: TRBJ2-5
size: few
DNA: TGTGCCAGCACTCTTAAAATAGGAGGGGGCAAAGAAGAGACCCAGTACTTC
CDR3: CASTLKIGGGKEETQYF

D: -
V: TRBV4-3
J: TRBJ2-7
size: few
DNA: TGCGCCAGCAGCCAAGTCGGGCCAGGCAACTCCTACGAGCAGTACTTC
CDR3: CASSQVGPGNSYEQYF

D: TRBD1
V: TRBV7-2
J: TRBJ2-3
size: -
DNA: TGTGCCAGCAGCTCAAGGGGACAGGGTTTGCATACGCAGTATTTT
CDR3: CASSSRGQGLHTQYF

D: -
V: TRBV7-8
J: TRBJ1-5
size: few
DNA: TGTGCCAGCAGCTTACTATTCGGGCGTCAGCCCCAGCATTTT
CDR3: CASSLLFGRQPQHF

D: TRBD2
V: TRBV7-3
J: TRBJ2-3
size: few
DNA: TGTGCCAGCAGCGCTAGCGGTACTAGCACAGATACGCAGTATTTT
CDR3: CASSASGTSTDTQYF

D: -
V: TRBV5-1
J: TRBJ2-5
size: -
DNA: TGCGCCAGCAGCTCCTCAGGAGCAGTTGACCAAGAGACCCAGTACTTC
CDR3: CASSSSGAVDQETQYF

D: -
V: TRBV4-1
J: TRBJ2-5
size: -
DNA: TGCGCCAGCAGCCAAGAAGAGGGGCCGGGACAGACCCAGTACTTC
CDR3: CASSQEEGPGQTQYF

D: -
V: TRBV9
J: TRBJ2-5
size: -
DNA: TGTGCCAGCAGCCCAGGGATAATCCAAGAGACCCAGTACTTC
CDR3: CASSPGIIQETQYF

D: TRBD1
V: TRBV27
J: TRBJ1-2
size: -
DNA: TGTGCCAGCAGCATGGCCGGCTCAGGGGGGGATGGCTACACCTTC
CDR3: CASSMAGSGGDGYTF

D: -
V: TRBV20-1
J: TRBJ1-6
size: -
DNA: TGCAGTGCTAGAGCCGGGCTCGGGGATTCACCCCTCCACTTT
CDR3: CSARAGLGDSPLHF

D: -
V: TRBV4-1
J: TRBJ1-4
size: few
DNA: TGCGCCAGCAGCCAAGGAGGTACTGGGGAGGATGAAAAACTGTTTTTT
CDR3: CASSQGGTGEDEKLFF

D: -
V: TRBV29-1
J: TRBJ1-4
size: -
DNA: TGCAGCGTTCCAGGGATTGGGGAAAAACTGTTTTTT
CDR3: CSVPGIGEKLFF

D: TRBD1
V: TRBV24-1
J: TRBJ2-3
size: -
DNA: TGTGCCACCAGTGCCCCGTCGACAGGGCAGCAAGATACGCAGTATTTT
CDR3: CATSAPSTGQQDTQYF

D: -
V: TRBV29-1
J: TRBJ2-7
size: -
DNA: TGCAGCGCCGGACAGAAGGTCTCCTACGAGCAGTACTTC
CDR3: CSAGQKVSYEQYF

D: -
V: TRBV4-3
J: TRBJ2-4
size: -
DNA: TGCGCCAGCAGCCAAGAAACAGGCCGAGCCCAGACCAAAAACATTCAGTACTTC
CDR3: CASSQETGRAQTKNIQYF

D: TRBD1
V: TRBV6-6
J: TRBJ1-2
size: -
DNA: TGTGCCAGCAGTGAGGGGGACAGGGGGCGCGGTGGCTACACCTTC
CDR3: CASSEGDRGRGGYTF

D: -
V: TRBV29-1
J: TRBJ2-2
size: -
DNA: TGCAGCGTTAAAGGGGCTAACACCGGGGAGCTGTTTTTT
CDR3: CSVKGANTGELFF